The clone carrying this TCR beta chain showed up just a few times. Its antigen remains unidentified. TCRdb independently ran MiXCR on the 5' RACE reads; one entry per CDR3 protein. This sample has under 300,000 distinct CDR3 sequences, with 6.5% to 7.5% found just once. The data belong to a study of T cells after yellow fever vaccination. Study results and caveats: Clones that expanded after primary vaccination mostly reappeared after the booster (less than 98% CD4, 80% to 90% CD8).

The germline V gene has CDR1 SGHNT and CDR2 YYREEE (reference sequence). The CDR3 has 15 amino acids. V was shortened by 4 bases and J by 7 bases, with 20 bases between the two germline ends. Sequenced material: CD4+ T cells sorted from PBMCs, taken on the day of the yellow fever booster vaccination. The chain is built from TRBV5-4 and TRBJ1-1, with D possibly TRBD1 on 6 matching bases. The receptor's source is a man aged 25 to 45 who received the YFV17D yellow fever vaccine. CDR3 DNA sequence: TGTGCCAGCAGCAAAAAAATTACCGGGACATATGAAGCTTTCTTT. It yields the protein CASSKKITGTYEAFF.